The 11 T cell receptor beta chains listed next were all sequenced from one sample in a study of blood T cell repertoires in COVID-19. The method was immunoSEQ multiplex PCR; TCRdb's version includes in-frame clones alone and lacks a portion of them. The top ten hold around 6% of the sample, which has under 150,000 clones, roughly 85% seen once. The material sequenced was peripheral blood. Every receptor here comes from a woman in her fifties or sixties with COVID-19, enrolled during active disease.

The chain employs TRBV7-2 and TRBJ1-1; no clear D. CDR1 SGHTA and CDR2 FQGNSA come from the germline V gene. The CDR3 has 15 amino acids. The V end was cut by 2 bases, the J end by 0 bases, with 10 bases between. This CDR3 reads CASSLSSEMNTEAFF. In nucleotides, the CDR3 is TGTGCCAGCAGCTTAAGTTCAGAAATGAACACTGAAGCTTTCTTT.

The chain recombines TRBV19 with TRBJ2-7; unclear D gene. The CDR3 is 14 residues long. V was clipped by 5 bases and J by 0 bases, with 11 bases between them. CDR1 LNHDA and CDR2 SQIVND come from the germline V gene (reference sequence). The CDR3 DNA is TGTGCCAGTAGTCCAGGATACCTCTCCTACGAGCAGTACTTC. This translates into CASSPGYLSYEQYF.

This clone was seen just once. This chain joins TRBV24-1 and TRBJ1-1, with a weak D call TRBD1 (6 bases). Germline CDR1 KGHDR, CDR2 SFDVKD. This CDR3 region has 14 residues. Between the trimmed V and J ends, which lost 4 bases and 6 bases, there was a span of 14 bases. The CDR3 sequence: CATSELGGAPEAFF. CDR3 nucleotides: TGTGCCACCAGTGAACTAGGGGGGGCCCCTGAAGCTTTCTTT.

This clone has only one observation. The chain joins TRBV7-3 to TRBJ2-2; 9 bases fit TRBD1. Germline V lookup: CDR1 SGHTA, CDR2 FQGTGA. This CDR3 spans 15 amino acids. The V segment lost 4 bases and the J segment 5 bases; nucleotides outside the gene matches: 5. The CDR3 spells CASSSGQGQTGELFF. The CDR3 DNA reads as TGTGCCAGCAGCTCCGGACAGGGGCAGACCGGGGAGCTGTTTTTT.

The CDR3 bases are TGTGCCAGCAGTAGGGACATATTGAACACTGAAGCTTTCTTT. It is translated as CASSRDILNTEAFF. This sequence joins TRBV2 and TRBJ1-1; D is possibly TRBD1 (6 bases). CDR1 is SNHLY and CDR2 is FYNNEI in the germline V gene. Between the trimmed V and J ends, which lost 5 bases and 0 bases, there was a span of 10 bases. The CDR3 has 14 residues.

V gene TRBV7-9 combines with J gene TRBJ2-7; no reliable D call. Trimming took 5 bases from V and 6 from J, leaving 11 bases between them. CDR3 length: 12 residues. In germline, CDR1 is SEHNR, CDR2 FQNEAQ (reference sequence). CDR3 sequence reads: CASSTSRSEQYF. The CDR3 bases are TGTGCCAGCAGCACCTCTAGAAGCGAGCAGTACTTC.

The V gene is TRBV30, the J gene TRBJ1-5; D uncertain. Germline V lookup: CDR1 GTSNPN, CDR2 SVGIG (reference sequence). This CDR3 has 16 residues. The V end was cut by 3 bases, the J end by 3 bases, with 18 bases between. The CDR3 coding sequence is TGTGCCTGGAGCCCCTGGGAGAAAACGGTCAATCAGCCCCAGCATTTT. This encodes CAWSPWEKTVNQPQHF.

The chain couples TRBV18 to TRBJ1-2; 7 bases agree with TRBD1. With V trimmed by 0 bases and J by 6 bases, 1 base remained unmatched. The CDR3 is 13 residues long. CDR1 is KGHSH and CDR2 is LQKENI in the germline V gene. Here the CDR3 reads CASSPPTGDGYTF. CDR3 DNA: TGTGCCAGCTCACCACCTACAGGGGATGGCTACACCTTC.

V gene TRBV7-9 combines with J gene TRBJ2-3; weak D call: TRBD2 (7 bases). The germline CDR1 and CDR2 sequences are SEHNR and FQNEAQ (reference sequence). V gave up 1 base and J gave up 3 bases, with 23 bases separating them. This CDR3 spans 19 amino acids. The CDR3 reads CASSLVIRRGPDQTDTQYF. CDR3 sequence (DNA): TGTGCCAGCAGCTTAGTGATCCGGCGGGGGCCTGATCAAACAGATACGCAGTATTTT.

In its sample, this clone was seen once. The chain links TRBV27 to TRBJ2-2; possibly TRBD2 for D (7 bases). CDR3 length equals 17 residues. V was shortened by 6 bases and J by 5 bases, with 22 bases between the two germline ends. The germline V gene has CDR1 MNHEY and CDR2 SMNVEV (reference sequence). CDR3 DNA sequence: TGTGCCAGCAGAATTATGTGGGGGGGGGCCGCGACCGGGGAGCTGTTTTTT. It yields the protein CASRIMWGGAATGELFF.

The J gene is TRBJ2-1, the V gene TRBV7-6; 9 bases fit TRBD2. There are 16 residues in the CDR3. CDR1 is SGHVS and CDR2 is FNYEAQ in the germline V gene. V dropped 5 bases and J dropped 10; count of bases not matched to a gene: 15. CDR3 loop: CASSLSSGTSHFEQFF. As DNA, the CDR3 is TGTGCCAGCAGCCTCAGTTCGGGGACTAGCCATTTCGAGCAGTTCTTC.